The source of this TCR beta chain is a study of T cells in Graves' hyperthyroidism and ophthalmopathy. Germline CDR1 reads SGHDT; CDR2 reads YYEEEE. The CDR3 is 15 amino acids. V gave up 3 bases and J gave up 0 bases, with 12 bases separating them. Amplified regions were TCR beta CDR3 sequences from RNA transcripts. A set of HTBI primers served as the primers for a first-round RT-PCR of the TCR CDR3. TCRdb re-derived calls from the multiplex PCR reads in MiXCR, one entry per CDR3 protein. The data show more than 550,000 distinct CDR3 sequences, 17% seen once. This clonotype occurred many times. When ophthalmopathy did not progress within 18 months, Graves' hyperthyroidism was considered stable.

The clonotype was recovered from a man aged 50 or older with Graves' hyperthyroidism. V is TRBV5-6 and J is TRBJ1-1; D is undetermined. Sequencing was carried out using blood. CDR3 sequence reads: CASSSQSRMNTEAFF. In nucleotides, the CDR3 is TGTGCCAGCAGCTCCCAGAGCAGGATGAACACTGAAGCTTTCTTT.